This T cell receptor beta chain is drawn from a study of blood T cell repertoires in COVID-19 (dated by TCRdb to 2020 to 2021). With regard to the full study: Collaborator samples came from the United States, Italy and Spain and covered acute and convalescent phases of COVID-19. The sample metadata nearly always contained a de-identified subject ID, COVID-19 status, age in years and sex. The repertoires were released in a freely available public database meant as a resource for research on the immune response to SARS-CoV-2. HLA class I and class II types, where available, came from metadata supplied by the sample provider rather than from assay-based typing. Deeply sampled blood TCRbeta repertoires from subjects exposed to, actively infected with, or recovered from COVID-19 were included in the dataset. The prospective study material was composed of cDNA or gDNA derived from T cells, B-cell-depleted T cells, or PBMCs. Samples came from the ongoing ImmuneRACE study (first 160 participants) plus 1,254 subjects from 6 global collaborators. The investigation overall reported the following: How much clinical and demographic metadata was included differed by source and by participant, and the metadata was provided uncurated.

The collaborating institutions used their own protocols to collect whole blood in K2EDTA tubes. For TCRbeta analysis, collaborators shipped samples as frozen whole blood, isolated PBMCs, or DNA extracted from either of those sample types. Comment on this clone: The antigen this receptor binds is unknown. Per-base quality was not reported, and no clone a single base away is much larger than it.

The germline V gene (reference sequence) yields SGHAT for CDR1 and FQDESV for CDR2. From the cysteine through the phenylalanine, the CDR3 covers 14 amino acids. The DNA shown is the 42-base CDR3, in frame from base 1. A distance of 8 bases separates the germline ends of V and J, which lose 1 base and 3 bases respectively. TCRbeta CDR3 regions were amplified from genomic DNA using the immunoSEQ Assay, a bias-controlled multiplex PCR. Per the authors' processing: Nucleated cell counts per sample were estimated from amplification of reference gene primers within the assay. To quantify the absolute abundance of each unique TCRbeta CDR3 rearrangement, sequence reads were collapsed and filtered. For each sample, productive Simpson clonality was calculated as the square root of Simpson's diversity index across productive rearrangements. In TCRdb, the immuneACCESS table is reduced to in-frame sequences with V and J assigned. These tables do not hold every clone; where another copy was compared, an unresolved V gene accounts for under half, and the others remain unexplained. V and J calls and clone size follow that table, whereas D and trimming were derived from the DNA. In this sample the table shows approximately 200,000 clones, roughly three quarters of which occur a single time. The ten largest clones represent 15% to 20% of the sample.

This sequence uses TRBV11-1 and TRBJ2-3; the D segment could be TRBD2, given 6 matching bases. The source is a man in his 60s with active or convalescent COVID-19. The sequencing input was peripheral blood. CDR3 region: CASSLEAGTDTQYF. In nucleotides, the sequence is TGTGCCAGCAGCTTAGAGGCGGGGACAGATACGCAGTATTTT.